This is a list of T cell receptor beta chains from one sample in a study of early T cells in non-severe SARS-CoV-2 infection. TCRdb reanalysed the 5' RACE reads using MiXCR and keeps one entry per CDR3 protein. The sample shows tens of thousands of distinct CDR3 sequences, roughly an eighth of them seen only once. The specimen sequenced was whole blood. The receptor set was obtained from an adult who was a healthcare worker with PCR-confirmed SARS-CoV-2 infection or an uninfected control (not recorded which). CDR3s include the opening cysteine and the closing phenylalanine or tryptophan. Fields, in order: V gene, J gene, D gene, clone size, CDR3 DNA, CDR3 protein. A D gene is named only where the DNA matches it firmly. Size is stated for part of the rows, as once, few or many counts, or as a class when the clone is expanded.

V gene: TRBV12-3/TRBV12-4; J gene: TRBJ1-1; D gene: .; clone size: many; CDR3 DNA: TGTGCCAGCAGAGTGGCCCTGAACACTGAAGCTTTCTTT; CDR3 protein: CASRVALNTEAFF
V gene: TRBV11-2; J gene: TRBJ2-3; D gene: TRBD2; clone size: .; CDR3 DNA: TGTGCCAGCAGCTCCAGCGGGAGGGGCGATACGCAGTATTTT; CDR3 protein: CASSSSGRGDTQYF
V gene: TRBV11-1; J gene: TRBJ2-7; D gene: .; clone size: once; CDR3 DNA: TGTGCCAGCAGCTTAGGTACAAACCTTTACGAGCAGTACTTC; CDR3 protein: CASSLGTNLYEQYF
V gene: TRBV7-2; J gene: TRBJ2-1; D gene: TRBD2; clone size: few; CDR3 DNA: TGTGCCAGCAGCCAGACTAGCGGGAGGGATGGTGAGCAGTTCTTC; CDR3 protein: CASSQTSGRDGEQFF
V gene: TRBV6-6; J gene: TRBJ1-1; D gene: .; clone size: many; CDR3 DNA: TGTGCCAGCAGTCAGGACGTGGTAGCTTTCTTT; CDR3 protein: CASSQDVVAFF
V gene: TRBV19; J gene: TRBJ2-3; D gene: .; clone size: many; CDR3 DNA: TGTGCCAGTAGTTCGGCCGTGGGGACCAGCGATACGCAGTATTTT; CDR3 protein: CASSSAVGTSDTQYF
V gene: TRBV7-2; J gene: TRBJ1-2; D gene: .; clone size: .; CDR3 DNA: TGTGCCAGCAGTCTCCAACAGGGTAGTATCGATGGCTACACCTTC; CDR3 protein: CASSLQQGSIDGYTF
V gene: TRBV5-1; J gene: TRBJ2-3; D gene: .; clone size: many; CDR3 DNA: TGCGCCAGCAGCCCAGGGACGTTGGATACGCAGTATTTT; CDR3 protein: CASSPGTLDTQYF
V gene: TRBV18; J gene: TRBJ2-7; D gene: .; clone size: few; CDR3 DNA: TGTGCCAGCTCACCAAAGCTCGAATCCTTCCGACAATGGGAGCAGTACTTC; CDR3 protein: CASSPKLESFRQWEQYF
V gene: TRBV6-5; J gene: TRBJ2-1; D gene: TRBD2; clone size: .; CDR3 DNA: TGTGCCAGCAGGCTAGCGGGAGGGTACAATGAGCAGTTCTTC; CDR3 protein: CASRLAGGYNEQFF
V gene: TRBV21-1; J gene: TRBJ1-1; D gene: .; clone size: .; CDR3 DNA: TGTGCCAGCAAGGTGGGGGAGGCTTTCTTT; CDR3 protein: CASKVGEAFF
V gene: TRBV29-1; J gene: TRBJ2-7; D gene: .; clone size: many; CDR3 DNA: TGCAGCGTTGCTTCCGGTTACTACGAGCAGTACTTC; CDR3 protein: CSVASGYYEQYF
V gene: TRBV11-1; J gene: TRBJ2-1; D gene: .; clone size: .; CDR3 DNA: TGTGCCAGCAGCTTAGAGACAGATGGGGGTGAGCAGTTCTTC; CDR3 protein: CASSLETDGGEQFF
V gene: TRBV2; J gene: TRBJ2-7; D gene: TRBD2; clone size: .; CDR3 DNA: TGTGCCAGCAGCCAAACTAGCGGGGAGCAGTACTTC; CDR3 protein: CASSQTSGEQYF
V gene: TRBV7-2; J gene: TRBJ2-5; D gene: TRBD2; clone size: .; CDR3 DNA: TGTGCCAGCAGCCCACAGACTAGCGCAAGGGAGACCCAGTACTTC; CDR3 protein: CASSPQTSARETQYF
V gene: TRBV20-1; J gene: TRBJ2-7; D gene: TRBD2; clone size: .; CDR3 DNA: TGCAGTGCTAGCGGGACTAGCGGTTACGAGCAGTACTTC; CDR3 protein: CSASGTSGYEQYF
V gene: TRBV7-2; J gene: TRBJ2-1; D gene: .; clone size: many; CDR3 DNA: TGTGCCAGCAGCTTACTTAGCCCACTAGCCGGAGGGGGCAATGAGCAGTTCTTC; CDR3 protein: CASSLLSPLAGGGNEQFF
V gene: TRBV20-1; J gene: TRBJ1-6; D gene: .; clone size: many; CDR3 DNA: TGCAGTTCTAGAGATTTTCGAGGGGGAAATTCACCCCTCCACTTT; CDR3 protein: CSSRDFRGGNSPLHF
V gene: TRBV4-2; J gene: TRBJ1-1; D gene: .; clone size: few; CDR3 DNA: TGTGCCAGCAGCCAAGCTAATCGGGCGTCGGGCACTGAAGCTTTCTTT; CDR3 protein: CASSQANRASGTEAFF
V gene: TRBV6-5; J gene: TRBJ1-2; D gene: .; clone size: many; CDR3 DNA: TGTGCCAGCAGTTACTCCCCGGTCTCTAACTATGGCTACACCTTC; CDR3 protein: CASSYSPVSNYGYTF
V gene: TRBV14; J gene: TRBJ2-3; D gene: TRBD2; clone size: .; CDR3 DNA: TGTGCCAGCAGCTTGATTAGCGGGGCGGCAGATACGCAGTATTTT; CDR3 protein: CASSLISGAADTQYF
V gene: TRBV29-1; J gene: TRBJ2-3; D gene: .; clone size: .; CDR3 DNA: TGCAGCGTTGAAGGAACAGATACGCAGTATTTT; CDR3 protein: CSVEGTDTQYF
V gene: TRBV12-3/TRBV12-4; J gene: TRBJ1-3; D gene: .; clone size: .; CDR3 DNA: TGTGCCAGCAGCCCCGGGACATCCGCTGGAAACACCATATATTTT; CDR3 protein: CASSPGTSAGNTIYF
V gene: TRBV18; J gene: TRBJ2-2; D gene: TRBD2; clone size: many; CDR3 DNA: TGTGCCAGCTCGCCTGGACTAGCCGGGTCCACCGGGGAGCTGTTTTTT; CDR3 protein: CASSPGLAGSTGELFF
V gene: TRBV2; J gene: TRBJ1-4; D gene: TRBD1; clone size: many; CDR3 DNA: TGTGCCGGATGCAGGGGGGCTAATGAAAAACTGTTTTTT; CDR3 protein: CAGCRGANEKLFF
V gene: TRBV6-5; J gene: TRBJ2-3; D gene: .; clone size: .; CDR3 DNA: TGTGCCAGCACCCCCGCAGGAACAGATACGCAGTATTTT; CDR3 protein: CASTPAGTDTQYF
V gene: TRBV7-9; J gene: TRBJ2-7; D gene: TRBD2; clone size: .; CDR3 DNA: TGTGCCAGCAGCTTAGCGGGCGGGAGGGTCGAATTGCAGTACTTC; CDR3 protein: CASSLAGGRVELQYF
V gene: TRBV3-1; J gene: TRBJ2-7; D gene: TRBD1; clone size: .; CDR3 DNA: TGTGCCAGCAGCCAGGGACAGGCCTACGAGCAGTACTTC; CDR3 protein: CASSQGQAYEQYF
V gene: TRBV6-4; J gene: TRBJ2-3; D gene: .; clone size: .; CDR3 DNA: TGTGCCAGCAGTGAGGAGGGGGCGGCAGATACGCAGTATTTT; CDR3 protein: CASSEEGAADTQYF
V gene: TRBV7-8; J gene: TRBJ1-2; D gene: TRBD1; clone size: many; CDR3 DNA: TGTGCCAGCAGCAGAGGACAGGGCAACGCTAACTATGGCTACACCTTC; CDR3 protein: CASSRGQGNANYGYTF
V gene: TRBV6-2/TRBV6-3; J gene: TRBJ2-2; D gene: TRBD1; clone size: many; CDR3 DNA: TGTGCCAGCAGACAACTACAGGGGAGAGGCACCGGGGAGCTGTTTTTT; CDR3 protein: CASRQLQGRGTGELFF
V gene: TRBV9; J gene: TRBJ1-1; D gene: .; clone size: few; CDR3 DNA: TGTGCCAGCAGCGTGAGGACGGATAACACTGAAGCTTTCTTT; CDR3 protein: CASSVRTDNTEAFF